One and the same sample provided the 2 T cell receptor beta chains below, sequenced in a study of shared clonotypes between healthy human individuals. Sequenced by immunoSEQ multiplex PCR; TCRdb stores in-frame clones only, minus some. The sample shows over a million clones, 95% to 97% of them seen only once. The sequencing sample was made of naive CD4+ T cells sorted from blood. This sample's subset: CD45RA+ positively selected. The source is a man aged 25-45 years in good health.

The chain links TRBV27 to TRBJ2-7; D is uncertain. The CDR3 covers 12 residues. Germline-derived CDR1 and CDR2 are MNHEY and SMNVEV (reference sequence). V lost 4 bases to trimming and J lost 3 bases, with 7 bases between them. DNA for the CDR3: TGTGCCAGCAGTTCCAACGGCTACGAGCAGTACTTC. Residues: CASSSNGYEQYF.

The gene calls are TRBV2 and TRBJ1-2; D remains unclear. The CDR3 runs to 13 residues. Germline CDR1 and CDR2: SNHLY and FYNNEI. Trimming stripped 2 bases from V and 4 bases from J, with 8 bases between. The CDR3 DNA is TGTGCCAGCAGTGAAACAGCAGCCTATGGCTACACCTTC. Encoded protein: CASSETAAYGYTF.